Each of the 30 T cell receptor beta chains below was sequenced from the same sample in a study of T cells after yellow fever vaccination. TCRdb itself ran the 5' RACE reads through MiXCR, one entry per CDR3 protein. The table has 100,000 to 150,000 distinct CDR3 sequences, approximately 16% seen once. The specimen comprised CD8+ T cells sorted from PBMCs, sampled 5 days after the yellow fever booster vaccination. These receptors were collected from a man in his late teens or twenties who received the YFV17D yellow fever vaccine.

This clonotype was seen only a few times. V gene TRBV4-2 combines with J gene TRBJ1-2; TRBD1 aligns across 8 bases. The junction had 4 bases not matched to a gene; V was cut back by 1 base and J by 6 bases. Germline V lookup: CDR1 LGHNA, CDR2 YNFKEQ. The CDR3 runs to 14 residues. Here the CDR3 reads CASSQGTGLDGYTF. In nucleotides, the CDR3 is TGTGCCAGCAGCCAAGGGACAGGGTTAGATGGCTACACCTTC.

The V and J genes are TRBV7-9 and TRBJ1-1; perhaps TRBD1 as D (6 bases). The CDR3 runs to 15 residues. Trimming shortened V by 5 bases and J by 4 bases, and 17 bases separated the two germline ends. Germline CDR1 and CDR2: SEHNR and FQNEAQ (reference sequence). As DNA, the CDR3 is TGTGCCAGCAGCCTCTACAGGGTGGTGGGCACTGAAGCTTTCTTT. As protein: CASSLYRVVGTEAFF.

This clonotype was seen only a few times. This rearrangement joins TRBV5-1 to TRBJ2-3, with 8 bases lining up with TRBD2. The germline V gene encodes CDR1 SGHRS and CDR2 YFSETQ. The CDR3 loop spans 16 amino acids. Trimming removed 4 bases from V and 2 bases from J; junction bases left unmatched: 9. The CDR3 spells CASSDVAGIYTDTQYF. The CDR3 DNA follows: TGCGCCAGCAGCGATGTAGCGGGAATTTACACAGATACGCAGTATTTT.

This clonotype has only a few counts. This chain links TRBV3-1 with TRBJ2-3; 8 bases fit TRBD2. CDR3 length equals 17 residues. Losses at the gene ends were 0 bases for V and 5 bases for J; bases not matched to a gene: 10. Germline assignment: CDR1 LGHDT and CDR2 YNNKEL (reference sequence). CDR3 DNA sequence: TGTGCCAGCAGCCAAGATGAAACTAGCGGAGGAGGAGATACGCAGTATTTT. The encoded protein is CASSQDETSGGGDTQYF.

The chain employs TRBV4-1 and TRBJ2-7; no reliable D call. The CDR3 is 15 amino acids. Trimming shortened V by 0 bases and J by 2 bases, and 11 bases separated the two germline ends. Germline assignment: CDR1 MGHRA and CDR2 YSYEKL. The CDR3 bases are TGCGCCAGCAGCCAAGATAGGTCAGCTGCCTACGAGCAGTACGTC. Protein sequence: CASSQDRSAAYEQYV.

This clonotype was recorded a few times. V and J are TRBV4-1 and TRBJ2-1, with D uncertain. Between the trimmed V and J ends, which lost 1 base and 14 bases, there was a span of 12 bases. CDR1 and CDR2 (germline): MGHRA, YSYEKL. CDR3 length: 12 amino acids. As DNA, the CDR3 is TGCGCCAGCAGCCAAGGGGCGGCCACCAAGTTCTTC. This sequence encodes CASSQGAATKFF.

Many counts were recorded for this clonotype. The V call is TRBV12-3 or TRBV12-4, the J call TRBJ2-7; unclear D gene. This CDR3 is 12 amino acids long. V lost 6 bases and J 2 bases, leaving 8 bases between the germline ends. CDR3 protein: CASSLGTYEQYF. CDR3 DNA: TGTGCCAGCAGCTTGGGGACCTACGAGCAGTACTTC.

This clonotype was detected once. The chain links TRBV11-3 to TRBJ2-7; D possibly uses TRBD1 or TRBD2 (5 bases each). This CDR3 is built from 16 residues. V was trimmed by 3 bases and J by 4 bases, leaving 19 bases between them. Germline V gene data show CDR1 as SGHNT and CDR2 as YENEEA. In DNA, the CDR3 is TGTGCCAGCAGCTTCGGAAGGGGACCGCAGACTTACGAGCAGTACGTC. It codes for CASSFGRGPQTYEQYV.

The chain links TRBV7-9 to TRBJ2-7; D possibly corresponds to TRBD1 (5 bases). This CDR3 is 13 amino acids long. Between the trimmed V and J ends, which lost 4 bases and 6 bases, there was a span of 13 bases. Germline V gene data show CDR1 as SEHNR and CDR2 as FQNEAQ (reference sequence). Here the CDR3 DNA reads TGTGCCAGCAGCTGGACACCCTCCACCGAGCAGTACGTC. Encoded protein: CASSWTPSTEQYV.

This clonotype was seen more than once but under ten times. This chain uses TRBV7-7 with TRBJ2-2; TRBD1 might be the D (6 bases). The CDR3 sequence is 14 residues long. The germline V gene encodes CDR1 SSHAT and CDR2 FNYEAQ (reference sequence). Trimming removed 5 bases at V and 5 bases at J, with 12 bases between. The CDR3 protein is CASSAGQITGELFF. CDR3 DNA sequence: TGTGCCAGCAGCGCAGGACAGATTACCGGGGAGCTGTTTTTT.

This clonotype was counted at least ten times. This chain connects TRBV7-6 to TRBJ2-5; D not certain. Trimming took 3 bases from V and 4 from J, leaving 9 bases between them. There are 13 residues in the CDR3. CDR1 and CDR2 (germline): SGHVS, FNYEAQ. CDR3 amino acids: CASSFGNPETQYF. The CDR3 coding sequence is TGTGCCAGCAGCTTTGGAAACCCAGAGACCCAGTACTTC. Variable domain in full (rest from reference TRBV7-6 and TRBJ2-5): GAGVSQSPRYKVTKRGQDVALRCDPISGHVSLYWYRQALGQGPEFLTYFNYEAQQDKSGLPNDRFSAERPEGSISTLTIQRTEQRDSAMYRCASSFGNPETQYFGPGTRLLVL.

This clonotype was recorded a few times. The chain recombines TRBV7-9 with TRBJ1-5; tentative D call: TRBD1 (5 bases). The CDR3 has 16 residues. V lost 1 base, J lost 3 bases, and 13 bases lay in between. CDR1 and CDR2 from the germline V gene are SEHNR and FQNEAQ (reference sequence). The CDR3 region is CASSLGGRGNNQPQHF. Here the CDR3 DNA reads TGTGCCAGCAGCTTAGGGGGGAGGGGTAACAATCAGCCCCAGCATTTT.

This chain links TRBV5-6 with TRBJ1-1; no clear D. The CDR3 spans 14 residues. V lost 3 bases and J 4 bases, leaving 13 bases between the germline ends. Germline-derived CDR1 and CDR2 are SGHDT and YYEEEE. Here the CDR3 DNA reads TGTGCCAGCAGCTCTTGGGAGTCCGGCACTGAAGCTTTCTTT. Translating it yields CASSSWESGTEAFF.

The gene calls are TRBV29-1 and TRBJ1-1, with TRBD1 matching 9 bases. CDR1 SQVTM and CDR2 ANQGSEA come from the germline V gene. This CDR3 is 14 amino acids long. The V segment lost 6 bases and the J segment 2 bases; nucleotides outside the gene matches: 7. The CDR3 protein is CSVGTGMGNTEAFF. The CDR3 nucleotides read TGCAGCGTCGGGACAGGGATGGGAAACACTGAAGCTTTCTTT.

This chain uses TRBV12-3 or TRBV12-4 with TRBJ1-5; no definite D call. This CDR3 has 12 amino acids. Deletions cut 6 bases from V and 4 bases from J, with 7 bases between. CDR3 DNA: TGTGCCAGCAGCGAGACTAATCAGCCCCAGCATTTT. Its protein product is CASSETNQPQHF.

This clonotype has a handful of counts. This chain uses TRBV6-1 with TRBJ2-1, with D possibly TRBD2 on 6 matching bases. V was shortened by 11 bases and J by 2 bases, with 13 bases between the two germline ends. The CDR3 is made up of 13 amino acids. Per germline, CDR1 MNHNS and CDR2 SASEGT. The DNA of the CDR3 is TGTGCCGGCGGGGTGGGGCCCTACAATGAGCAGTTCTTC. This translates into CAGGVGPYNEQFF.

This clonotype was counted between two and nine times. This chain connects TRBV5-1 to TRBJ2-1; D remains ambiguous. With 6 bases removed from V and 9 bases from J, the gap between germline ends came to 13 bases. Germline V gene data show CDR1 as SGHRS and CDR2 as YFSETQ. CDR3 size: 12 residues. The CDR3, as DNA: TGCGCCAGCATCGGAAATCCGGGTGAGCAGTTCTTC. Protein product: CASIGNPGEQFF.

V is TRBV5-6 and J is TRBJ1-1; 8 positions agree with TRBD1. The CDR3 has 13 residues. Germline values: CDR1 SGHDT, CDR2 YYEEEE. Trimming took 3 bases from V and 8 from J; bases not matched to a gene: 6. This CDR3 is CASSWQGAGEAFF. In DNA, the CDR3 is TGTGCCAGCAGCTGGCAGGGGGCGGGCGAAGCTTTCTTT.

This clonotype appeared many times. The chain couples TRBV20-1 to TRBJ2-1, with D perhaps TRBD2 (5 bases). This CDR3 has 13 residues. CDR1 DFQATT and CDR2 SNEGSKA come from the germline V gene (reference sequence). Trimming removed 6 bases from V and 0 bases from J, with 9 bases in between. As DNA, the CDR3 is TGCAGTGCCACGGGATACTCCTACAATGAGCAGTTCTTC. Its translation is CSATGYSYNEQFF.

The CDR3 loop reads CASSYSTGPQPQHF. As DNA, the CDR3 is TGTGCCAGCAGTTACTCGACAGGGCCACAGCCCCAGCATTTT. The J gene is TRBJ1-5, the V gene TRBV6-6, with 7 bases lining up with TRBD1. V gave up 0 bases and J gave up 7 bases; unmatched junction bases: 3. This CDR3 is built from 14 residues. Germline CDR1 and CDR2: MNHNY and SVGAGI (reference sequence).

The chain employs TRBV5-1 and TRBJ1-1; 8 nucleotides match TRBD1. The germline CDR1 and CDR2 sequences are SGHRS and YFSETQ. The CDR3 is 15 amino acids. J lost 1 base, V lost 5 bases, and 7 bases had no gene match. CDR3 coding DNA: TGCGCCAGCAGTTCGGACAGGGCGTGGAACACTGAAGCTTTCTTT. This codes for CASSSDRAWNTEAFF.

This clonotype was recorded a few times. The chain uses TRBV6-5 and TRBJ2-1; D may be TRBD2 (6 bases). The germline CDR1 and CDR2 sequences are MNHEY and SVGAGI. The length of the CDR3 is 12 residues. Between the trimmed V and J ends, which lost 0 bases and 10 bases, there was a span of 7 bases. CDR3: CASSYSGGEQFF. DNA for the CDR3: TGTGCCAGCAGTTACTCTGGGGGGGAGCAGTTCTTC.

The rearrangement uses TRBV5-6 and TRBJ2-1; 8 bases are shared with TRBD2. Trimming removed 1 base from V and 10 bases from J; junction bases left unmatched: 13. Germline values: CDR1 SGHDT, CDR2 YYEEEE. This CDR3 region has 16 residues. The CDR3 sequence: CASSLSLVRGGWEQFF. In nucleotides, the CDR3 is TGTGCCAGCAGCTTGTCCCTCGTCCGGGGGGGCTGGGAGCAGTTCTTC. Complete variable domain (other parts from reference TRBV5-6 and TRBJ2-1): DAGVTQSPTHLIKTRGQQVTLRCSPKSGHDTVSWYQQALGQGPQFIFQYYEEEERQRGNFPDRFSGHQFPNYSSELNVNALLLGDSALYLCASSLSLVRGGWEQFFGPGTRLTVL.

This clonotype was seen a handful of times. The rearrangement joins TRBV29-1 to TRBJ2-3; no definite D call. CDR1 and CDR2 from the germline V gene are SQVTM and ANQGSEA. The CDR3 is 13 residues long. V was clipped by 5 bases and J by 2 bases, with 11 bases between them. In nucleotides, the CDR3 is TGCAGCGTTATTCTCAGTACCACAGATACGCAGTATTTT. It encodes CSVILSTTDTQYF.

V is TRBV7-9 and J is TRBJ2-6, with D unresolved. Trimming pared 1 base from V and 3 bases from J, leaving 10 bases between. The V gene's germline CDR1 is SEHNR and CDR2 FQNEAQ (reference sequence). The CDR3 is 16 residues long. The CDR3 here is CASSLGLPDGANVLTF. CDR3 nucleotide sequence: TGTGCCAGCAGCTTAGGTTTGCCAGATGGGGCCAACGTCCTGACTTTC.

This clonotype was detected only a few times. This chain joins TRBV11-2 and TRBJ2-1; 8 positions agree with TRBD1. V was pared by 5 bases and J by 6 bases, with 12 bases of the junction left unmatched. Germline V gives CDR1 SGHAT, CDR2 FQNNGV. There are 16 residues in the CDR3. In DNA, the CDR3 is TGTGCCAGCAGCCCACTCCAGGGGACAGGTATCAATGAGCAGTTCTTC. Translating it yields CASSPLQGTGINEQFF.

The table lists this clonotype with many counts. This chain connects TRBV12-3 or TRBV12-4 to TRBJ2-5; maybe TRBD2 (5 bases). The CDR3 has 14 residues. V was pared by 3 bases and J by 1 base, with 9 bases between. The CDR3 loop is CASSFEGSQETQYF. The CDR3 coding sequence is TGTGCCAGCAGTTTCGAGGGCAGCCAAGAGACCCAGTACTTC.

A few counts support this clonotype. The junction shows a germline mismatch at one end, possibly a read error. This chain joins TRBV7-2 and TRBJ2-5; D is unresolved. This CDR3 has 11 amino acids. CDR1 SGHTA and CDR2 FQGNSA come from the germline V gene. The CDR3 reads CASSLLLDPTF. CDR3 nucleotide sequence: TGTGCCAGCAGCTTGTTGCTTGACCCCACCTTC.

This clonotype was observed at least ten times. V gene TRBV27 combines with J gene TRBJ2-5; D is unclear. The CDR3 has 11 amino acids. Germline V lookup: CDR1 MNHEY, CDR2 SMNVEV (reference sequence). Trimming shortened V by 4 bases and J by 2 bases, and 2 bases separated the two germline ends. The CDR3 DNA follows: TGTGCCAGCAGTTCTCAAGAGACCCAGTACTTC. Encoded protein: CASSSQETQYF.

The CDR3 bases are TGTGCCTGGAGCCCCGGGGACAGCACAGATACGCAGTATTTT. Protein product: CAWSPGDSTDTQYF. The chain carries TRBV30 and TRBJ2-3, with D tentatively TRBD1 or TRBD2 (5 bases each). Trimming removed 3 bases from V and 0 bases from J, with 10 bases in between. The germline V gene encodes CDR1 GTSNPN and CDR2 SVGIG (reference sequence). CDR3 length equals 14 residues.